This entry lists 21 T cell receptor beta chains sequenced from one sample in a study of blood T cell repertoires in COVID-19. Measured with immunoSEQ multiplex PCR; TCRdb has only the in-frame clones, and not every one. Of about 260,000 clones detected, about 82% appear once; the ten largest clones hold around 2.1%. Sequenced input: PBMCs or T cells enriched from blood (not recorded which). Receptors originate from a woman aged 45-60 years who had recovered from COVID-19.

The V gene is TRBV14, the J gene TRBJ1-2; the match to TRBD1 covers 8 bases. Germline trimming cut 4 bases from V and 8 bases from J; bases unmatched to any gene: 12. The CDR3 consists of 15 residues. Germline V gene data show CDR1 as SGHDN and CDR2 as FVKESK. CDR3 in DNA: TGTGCCAGCAGCCCCCTGACAGGGGTCCTCCGGGGCTACACCTTC. Translated: CASSPLTGVLRGYTF.

This chain links TRBV7-8 with TRBJ1-1; D perhaps matches TRBD1 (6 bases). The V gene's germline CDR1 is SGHVS and CDR2 FQNEAQ. The CDR3 covers 15 residues. V dropped 5 bases and J dropped 5 bases, with 18 bases sitting between them. The CDR3 nucleotides are TGTGCCAGCAGCAAACAACAGGGAAGAGGGACTGAAGCTTTCTTT. This sequence encodes CASSKQQGRGTEAFF.

The rearrangement links TRBV11-2 to TRBJ2-5, with a possible D match to TRBD1 (6 bases). Per the germline V gene, CDR1 is SGHAT and CDR2 is FQNNGV. The V and J ends lost 2 bases and 4 bases respectively, with 11 bases between them. The CDR3 has 14 residues. The CDR3 loop is CASSLFWGRETQYF. The CDR3 DNA reads TGTGCCAGCAGCTTATTCTGGGGGCGAGAGACCCAGTACTTC.

The chain couples TRBV4-3 to TRBJ1-1; possible D gene TRBD1, 6 bases. Germline CDR1 LGHNA, CDR2 YSLEER. V was clipped by 0 bases and J by 2 bases, with 13 bases between them. There are 16 residues in the CDR3. CDR3: CASSQDRRGLNTEAFF. The CDR3 DNA is TGCGCCAGCAGCCAAGATAGGCGGGGGCTAAACACTGAAGCTTTCTTT.

This chain joins TRBV7-2 and TRBJ1-1; D is uncertain. Trimming removed 2 bases from V and 0 bases from J, with 4 bases in between. CDR1 SGHTA and CDR2 FQGNSA come from the germline V gene. This CDR3 spans 13 amino acids. The CDR3 coding sequence is TGTGCCAGCAGCTTAAGCCTGAACACTGAAGCTTTCTTT. Protein sequence: CASSLSLNTEAFF.

The chain recombines TRBV7-2 with TRBJ2-5, with unresolved D. V was shortened by 3 bases and J by 4 bases, with 9 bases between the two germline ends. This CDR3 has 13 amino acids. The germline CDR1 and CDR2 sequences are SGHTA and FQGNSA. Written as DNA, the CDR3 is TGTGCCAGCAGCTTGACACCGCCAGAGACCCAGTACTTC. Its protein is CASSLTPPETQYF.

The chain is built from TRBV7-2 and TRBJ2-7; 7 bases line up with TRBD2. J was trimmed by 4 bases and V by 3 bases; bases with no gene match: 9. CDR3 length equals 15 residues. CDR1 and CDR2 from the germline V gene are SGHTA and FQGNSA. The CDR3 DNA sequence: TGTGCCAGCAGCTTGGTAACCGGGACTAAGTACGAGCAGTACTTC. This translates into CASSLVTGTKYEQYF.

The chain joins TRBV2 to TRBJ2-3; TRBD2 matches at 12 bases. The J segment lost 2 bases and the V segment lost 6 bases, leaving 3 bases of the junction unmatched. CDR1 and CDR2 (germline): SNHLY, FYNNEI. This CDR3 is built from 15 residues. CDR3 region: CASRRLAGATDTQYF. The CDR3 DNA reads as TGTGCCAGCAGGAGACTAGCGGGGGCCACAGATACGCAGTATTTT.

Concerning this clone itself: At one end the junction does not follow the germline gene, possibly because of a read error. The chain links TRBV29-1 to TRBJ2-5, with a weak D call TRBD1 (6 bases). Looked up from germline, CDR1 is SQVTM and CDR2 is ANQGSEA. The CDR3 is 15 residues long. The CDR3 bases are TGCAGCGTTGAGTTATACAGGGAGAGGGGAGAGGCCCAGTACTTC. Protein: CSVELYRERGEAQYF.

This clone occurred a few times. The CDR3 here is CASSLTSGSGRETQYF. DNA of the CDR3: TGTGCCAGCAGCCTGACTAGCGGGAGTGGTAGAGAGACCCAGTACTTC. The chain is built from TRBV7-2 and TRBJ2-5; 12 nucleotides agree with TRBD2. Germline V gene data show CDR1 as SGHTA and CDR2 as FQGNSA. Unmatched junction bases numbered 8, after V lost 5 bases and J lost 4 bases. CDR3 length: 16 amino acids. The variable domain in full, with the rest retrieved from reference TRBV7-2 and TRBJ2-5, is GAGVSQSPSNKVTEKGKDVELRCDPISGHTALYWYRQSLGQGLEFLIYFQGNSAPDKSGLPSDRFSAERTGGSVSTLTIQRTQQEDSAVYLCASSLTSGSGRETQYFGPGTRLLVL.

The chain combines TRBV3-1 (or the pseudogene TRBV3-2) with TRBJ1-1; D uncertain. Trimming left V 8 bases short and J 1 base short, with 11 bases between. The CDR3 length is 13 residues. The V gene's germline CDR1 is LGHDT and CDR2 YNNKEL (reference sequence). The CDR3 bases are TGTGCCAGCCGCCCTGCAGGGAACACTGAAGCTTTCTTT. Translation gives CASRPAGNTEAFF.

The chain uses TRBV27 and TRBJ2-1; no firm D call. CDR3 length: 14 residues. CDR1 is MNHEY and CDR2 is SMNVEV in the germline V gene (reference sequence). Trimming took off 4 bases at V and 7 bases at J, with 14 bases between the two ends. The CDR3 loop is CASSSGKTWNEQFF. The CDR3 nucleotides are TGTGCCAGCAGTTCTGGAAAGACTTGGAATGAGCAGTTCTTC.

Concerning this clone: Sequence at one end of the junction differs from germline and may be a read error. The rearrangement links TRBV12-3 or TRBV12-4 to TRBJ1-4; tentative D call: TRBD1 (6 bases). CDR3 length equals 13 residues. The CDR3 loop reads CTSSPGHREKLFF. Written as DNA, the CDR3 is TGTACCAGCAGTCCGGGACACCGGGAAAAACTGTTTTTT.

This chain joins TRBV4-1 and TRBJ2-1; perhaps TRBD1 as D (6 bases). Germline-derived CDR1 and CDR2 are MGHRA and YSYEKL. V lost 5 bases to trimming and J lost 5 bases, with 19 bases between them. The CDR3 loop spans 16 amino acids. The CDR3 spells CASSAPGTRNHNEQFF. In DNA, the CDR3 is TGCGCCAGCAGCGCACCCGGGACACGAAATCACAATGAGCAGTTCTTC.

The V call is TRBV7-2, the J call TRBJ2-3, with D possibly TRBD1 on 6 matching bases. The CDR3 loop spans 14 amino acids. Germline CDR1 and CDR2: SGHTA and FQGNSA. V was shortened by 0 bases and J by 4 bases, with 8 bases between the two germline ends. The CDR3 loop is CASSLAQGPDTQYF. The CDR3 nucleotides are TGTGCCAGCAGCTTAGCGCAGGGGCCAGATACGCAGTATTTT.

V is TRBV7-6 and J is TRBJ2-7, with unresolved D. Germline assignment: CDR1 SGHVS and CDR2 FNYEAQ. The ends were cut back, 5 bases at V and 0 bases at J, with 14 bases in the middle. The CDR3 is 15 residues long. The CDR3 DNA reads TGTGCCAGCAGCCCTCGGGTCCAGAGCTCCTACGAGCAGTACTTC. It yields the protein CASSPRVQSSYEQYF.

V gene TRBV27 combines with J gene TRBJ1-4, with a weak D call TRBD1 (5 bases). V was trimmed by 4 bases and J by 3 bases, leaving 15 bases between them. Per germline, CDR1 MNHEY and CDR2 SMNVEV (reference sequence). The CDR3 is 16 residues long. The CDR3 DNA sequence: TGTGCCAGCAGTTCCCTATTACAGGCCCCTAATGAAAAACTGTTTTTT. Translating it yields CASSSLLQAPNEKLFF.

This chain connects TRBV11-2 to TRBJ1-1, with D maybe TRBD1 (5 bases). Trimming removed 5 bases from V and 3 bases from J, with 22 bases in between. The CDR3 loop spans 17 amino acids. CDR1 and CDR2 (germline): SGHAT, FQNNGV. CDR3 residues: CASSLRGGAPRDTEAFF. DNA of the CDR3: TGTGCCAGCAGCCTCCGAGGAGGGGCCCCCCGTGACACTGAAGCTTTCTTT.

The chain links TRBV6-5 to TRBJ1-5; 10 nucleotides match TRBD1. The CDR3 runs to 14 residues. The germline CDR1 and CDR2 sequences are MNHEY and SVGAGI. The ends lost 5 bases at V and 7 bases at J; junction bases unmatched: 5. CDR3 coding DNA: TGTGCCAGCAGTAGACAGGGGGCGAGGCAGCCCCAGCATTTT. Protein: CASSRQGARQPQHF.

V gene TRBV9 combines with J gene TRBJ1-4, with a possible D match to TRBD1 (5 bases). This CDR3 comprises 14 residues. Germline loops: CDR1 SGDLS, CDR2 YYNGEE. V dropped 3 bases and J dropped 3 bases, with 9 bases sitting between them. The CDR3 sequence is CASSAGDANEKLFF. The CDR3 region has the DNA TGTGCCAGCAGCGCGGGGGACGCTAATGAAAAACTGTTTTTT.

Concerning this clone itself: The sample has other DNA sequences that encode this CDR3 too. This rearrangement joins TRBV5-1 to TRBJ1-1; D gene ambiguous. The CDR3 loop spans 12 amino acids. CDR1 and CDR2 from the germline V gene are SGHRS and YFSETQ. V lost 1 base and J 1 base, leaving 2 bases between the germline ends. CDR3 amino acids: CASSLQNTEAFF. The CDR3, as DNA: TGCGCCAGCAGCTTGCAGAACACTGAAGCTTTCTTT.